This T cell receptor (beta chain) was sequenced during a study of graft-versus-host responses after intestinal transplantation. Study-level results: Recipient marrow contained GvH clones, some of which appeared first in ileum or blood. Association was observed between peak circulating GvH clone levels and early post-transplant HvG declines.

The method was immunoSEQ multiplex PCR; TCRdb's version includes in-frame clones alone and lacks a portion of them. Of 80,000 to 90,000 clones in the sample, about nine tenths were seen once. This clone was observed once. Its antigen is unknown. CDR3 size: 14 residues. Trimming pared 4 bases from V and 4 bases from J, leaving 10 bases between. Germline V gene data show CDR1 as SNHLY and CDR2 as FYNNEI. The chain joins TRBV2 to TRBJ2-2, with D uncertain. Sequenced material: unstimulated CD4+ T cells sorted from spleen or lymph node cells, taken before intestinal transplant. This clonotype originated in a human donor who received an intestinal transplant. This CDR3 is CASSGTAATGELFF. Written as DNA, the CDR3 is TGTGCCAGCAGTGGAACGGCGGCCACCGGGGAGCTGTTTTTT.